One sample yielded the 24 T cell receptor beta chains listed below, sequenced in a study of blood T cell repertoires in COVID-19. Method: immunoSEQ multiplex PCR; TCRdb's copy keeps in-frame clones and lacks some. The sample shows 240,000 or so clones, around 86% of them seen only once. The sequenced material came from peripheral blood. These receptors all stem from a young woman who had recovered from COVID-19.

On this clone: A read error may account for a junction end that differs from germline. The gene calls are TRBV6-2 or TRBV6-3 and TRBJ2-5, with D maybe TRBD1 (6 bases). The CDR3 has 11 amino acids. Germline lookup yields CDR1 MNHEY and CDR2 SVGEGT. The CDR3 protein is CASSNRARADF. DNA for the CDR3: TGTGCCAGCAGTAACAGGGCTAGAGCAGACTTC.

This clone has a single count. The CDR3 nucleotides are TGTGCCAGCAGCTTAAAGGCGGCAGGGGTCGAAAAACTGTTTTTT. It translates to CASSLKAAGVEKLFF. The chain carries TRBV7-2 and TRBJ1-4, with D perhaps TRBD1 (6 bases). Germline CDR1 and CDR2: SGHTA and FQGNSA. Between the trimmed V and J ends, which lost 2 bases and 8 bases, there was a span of 15 bases. CDR3 length: 15 residues.

A word on this clone: This CDR3 is also generated by other DNA sequences in the sample. CDR3 sequence: CASSTGVGTEAFF. The DNA for the CDR3 is TGTGCCAGCAGTACCGGGGTGGGCACTGAAGCTTTCTTT. This chain joins TRBV6-2 or TRBV6-3 and TRBJ1-1; D is ambiguous. Germline CDR1 MNHEY, CDR2 SVGEGT. The V end lost 5 bases, the J end lost 4 bases, and 11 bases lay between the germline ends. The CDR3 has 13 residues.

The chain has TRBV6-5 and TRBJ2-1, with 8 bases identical to TRBD2. The V segment lost 7 bases and the J segment 2 bases; nucleotides outside the gene matches: 7. CDR3 length: 15 residues. The germline V gene has CDR1 MNHEY and CDR2 SVGAGI. The CDR3: CASKIAGTTYNEQFF. The CDR3, as DNA: TGTGCCAGCAAAATAGCGGGGACGACCTACAATGAGCAGTTCTTC.

The V gene is TRBV5-4, the J gene TRBJ1-1; no reliable D call. The V gene lost 2 bases and the J gene lost 6 bases, with 5 bases spanning the gap. Germline CDR1 is SGHNT and CDR2 is YYREEE (reference sequence). This CDR3 is built from 11 residues. The CDR3: CASSFQAEAFF. CDR3 sequence (DNA): TGTGCCAGCAGCTTCCAGGCTGAAGCTTTCTTT.

As concerns this clone: Other DNA sequences in the same sample also yield this CDR3. The chain combines TRBV7-3 with TRBJ2-3; D not resolved. This CDR3 is built from 13 residues. Germline V lookup: CDR1 SGHTA, CDR2 FQGTGA. Trimming pared 6 bases from V and 1 base from J, leaving 8 bases between. The DNA of the CDR3 is TGTGCCAGCAGTCGACTCGGCACAGATACGCAGTATTTT. This gives the protein CASSRLGTDTQYF.

The chain combines TRBV11-2 with TRBJ1-3, with a weak D call TRBD1 (6 bases). Germline V gives CDR1 SGHAT, CDR2 FQNNGV. The CDR3 length is 13 residues. V was pared by 1 base and J by 8 bases, with 9 bases between. CDR3 in DNA: TGTGCCAGCAGCTTAGGGGGGCTCGACACCATATATTTT. Encoded protein: CASSLGGLDTIYF.

This clone was seen many times. This chain links TRBV5-6 with TRBJ1-2; no reliable D call. The length of the CDR3 is 13 residues. Germline V gene data show CDR1 as SGHDT and CDR2 as YYEEEE. With 4 bases removed from V and 0 bases from J, the gap between germline ends came to 7 bases. In DNA, the CDR3 is TGTGCCAGCAGCATCAGTTCTAACTATGGCTACACCTTC. The encoded protein is CASSISSNYGYTF.

The rearrangement joins TRBV28 to TRBJ2-5; D is unresolved. V was shortened by 6 bases and J by 5 bases, with 13 bases between the two germline ends. Germline values: CDR1 MDHEN, CDR2 SYDVKM. The CDR3 is 13 residues long. Written as DNA, the CDR3 is TGTGCCAGCAGAGCCCACTGGTCGGAGACCCAGTACTTC. This gives the protein CASRAHWSETQYF.

J is TRBJ1-6 and V is TRBV6-1, with D possibly being TRBD1 (5 bases). Trimming took off 2 bases at V and 0 bases at J, with 17 bases between the two ends. This CDR3 is 19 amino acids long. Germline lookup yields CDR1 MNHNS and CDR2 SASEGT. The CDR3 region has the DNA TGTGCCAGCAGTGAATACCCGGGCGACAGTAGCTCCTATAATTCACCCCTCCACTTT. As protein: CASSEYPGDSSSYNSPLHF.

The gene calls are TRBV15 and TRBJ2-7, with 7 nucleotides matching TRBD1. CDR1 is LNHNV, CDR2 YYDKDF, per germline (reference sequence). There are 15 residues in the CDR3. Trimming removed 8 bases from V and 1 base from J; junction bases left unmatched: 11. The CDR3 spells CATSPGQVNSYEQYF. The DNA for the CDR3 is TGTGCCACCTCCCCCGGACAGGTAAATTCCTACGAGCAGTACTTC.

The genes are TRBV11-1 and TRBJ1-3; no reliable D call. V was trimmed by 4 bases and J by 0 bases, leaving 10 bases between them. CDR1 and CDR2 from the germline V gene are SGHAT and FQDESV (reference sequence). The CDR3 loop spans 15 amino acids. The chain's CDR3 is CASSSDGSSGNTIYF. For the CDR3, the DNA is TGTGCCAGCAGCTCAGACGGGTCCTCTGGAAACACCATATATTTT.

The chain links TRBV19 to TRBJ1-1, with no clear D. The CDR3 loop spans 14 amino acids. V dropped 0 bases and J dropped 0 bases, with 5 bases sitting between them. Germline V gene lookup returns CDR1 LNHDA and CDR2 SQIVND (reference sequence). The CDR3 reads CASSIDTMNTEAFF. CDR3 bases: TGTGCCAGTAGTATAGATACTATGAACACTGAAGCTTTCTTT.

The chain joins TRBV27 to TRBJ1-1; 8 nucleotides align to TRBD1. CDR3 length equals 15 residues. Per the germline V gene, CDR1 is MNHEY and CDR2 is SMNVEV (reference sequence). The J segment lost 6 bases and the V segment lost 0 bases, leaving 6 bases of the junction unmatched. This chain's CDR3 is CASSLSRQGSAEAFF. The CDR3 DNA is TGTGCCAGCAGTTTATCCAGACAGGGGAGCGCTGAAGCTTTCTTT.

This chain joins TRBV29-1 and TRBJ2-2, with TRBD1 matching 7 bases. The V segment lost 3 bases and the J segment 1 base; nucleotides outside the gene matches: 8. CDR3 length: 16 amino acids. Germline CDR1 SQVTM, CDR2 ANQGSEA. DNA for the CDR3: TGCAGCGTTGATAGGCCGGGGACAGAGAACACCGGGGAGCTGTTTTTT. Translating gives CSVDRPGTENTGELFF.

The J gene is TRBJ2-5, the V gene TRBV5-1; possible D gene TRBD1, 6 bases. CDR3 length equals 15 residues. Germline V lookup: CDR1 SGHRS, CDR2 YFSETQ. V was trimmed by 4 bases and J by 5 bases, leaving 18 bases between them. CDR3 protein: CASSPSKGVWETQYF. In nucleotides, the CDR3 is TGCGCCAGCAGCCCCAGTAAGGGGGTCTGGGAGACCCAGTACTTC.

The rearrangement joins TRBV24-1 to TRBJ2-5, with a possible D match to TRBD2 (6 bases). Looked up from germline, CDR1 is KGHDR and CDR2 is SFDVKD. This CDR3 contains 12 residues. V was cut by 4 bases and J by 7 bases, with 9 bases left in between. The CDR3 coding sequence is TGTGCCACCAGTGAAGGGACTGGGACCCAGTACTTC. It yields the protein CATSEGTGTQYF.

The V call is TRBV6-1, the J call TRBJ1-2, with TRBD1 matching 8 bases. The CDR3 runs 16 residues. The germline gives CDR1 MNHNS, CDR2 SASEGT. The V and J ends lost 2 bases and 4 bases, in that order; junction bases with no gene match: 9. Here the CDR3 reads CASSEFRQGTSYGYTF. CDR3 bases: TGTGCCAGCAGTGAATTCCGACAGGGGACCTCCTATGGCTACACCTTC.

This chain links TRBV2 with TRBJ2-6, with 8 nucleotides matching TRBD1. The V gene's germline CDR1 is SNHLY and CDR2 FYNNEI. This CDR3 is 18 amino acids long. V trimming: 7 bases; J trimming: 4 bases; junction bases outside the gene matches: 15. CDR3 region: CASTPGTGLGSGANVLTF. CDR3 DNA sequence: TGTGCCAGCACCCCCGGGACAGGCTTGGGTTCGGGGGCCAACGTCCTGACTTTC.

This chain connects TRBV6-1 to TRBJ2-3; no firm D call. CDR1 is MNHNS, CDR2 SASEGT, per germline. The CDR3 contains 15 residues. V was trimmed by 1 base and J by 2 bases, leaving 10 bases between them. DNA of the CDR3: TGTGCCAGCAGTGAAGTGGGCTTCTACACAGATACGCAGTATTTT. Translating gives CASSEVGFYTDTQYF.

J is TRBJ2-1 and V is TRBV11-3, with 7 bases aligning to TRBD2. With 4 bases clipped from V and 2 bases from J, the junction kept 2 bases outside the gene matches. The CDR3 is 14 residues long. Per germline, CDR1 SGHNT and CDR2 YENEEA. The CDR3, as DNA: TGTGCCAGCAGCTCACGGGGGGCCTACAATGAGCAGTTCTTC. Translating gives CASSSRGAYNEQFF.

The chain has TRBV29-1 and TRBJ2-5; no firm D call. Trimming pared 5 bases from V and 7 bases from J, leaving 8 bases between. This CDR3 is 10 amino acids long. CDR1 and CDR2 (germline): SQVTM, ANQGSEA. The CDR3 nucleotides read TGCAGCGTTTATTCCGGGACCCAGTACTTC. Protein sequence: CSVYSGTQYF.

This clone was picked up a small number of times. V gene TRBV5-4 combines with J gene TRBJ1-6; D ambiguous. This CDR3 is built from 16 residues. The germline V and J ends were trimmed by 0 bases and 0 bases, with 7 bases remaining between them. Per germline, CDR1 SGHNT and CDR2 YYREEE (reference sequence). CDR3 loop: CASSLALSSYNSPLHF. The CDR3 DNA is TGTGCCAGCAGCTTGGCCTTGAGCTCCTATAATTCACCCCTCCACTTT.

This clone showed up just a few times. The chain is built from TRBV5-4 and TRBJ1-1; 8 positions match TRBD1. Germline CDR1 is SGHNT and CDR2 is YYREEE (reference sequence). Germline trimming cut 4 bases from V and 1 base from J; bases unmatched to any gene: 6. The CDR3 runs 15 residues. Here the CDR3 DNA reads TGTGCCAGCAGCGGAGACAGGGGACGGAACACTGAAGCTTTCTTT. It codes for CASSGDRGRNTEAFF. Filled out from reference TRBV5-4 and TRBJ1-1, the complete variable domain reads ETGVTQSPTHLIKTRGQQVTLRCSSQSGHNTVSWYQQALGQGPQFIFQYYREEENGRGNFPPRFSGLQFPNYSSELNVNALELDDSALYLCASSGDRGRNTEAFFGQGTRLTVV.